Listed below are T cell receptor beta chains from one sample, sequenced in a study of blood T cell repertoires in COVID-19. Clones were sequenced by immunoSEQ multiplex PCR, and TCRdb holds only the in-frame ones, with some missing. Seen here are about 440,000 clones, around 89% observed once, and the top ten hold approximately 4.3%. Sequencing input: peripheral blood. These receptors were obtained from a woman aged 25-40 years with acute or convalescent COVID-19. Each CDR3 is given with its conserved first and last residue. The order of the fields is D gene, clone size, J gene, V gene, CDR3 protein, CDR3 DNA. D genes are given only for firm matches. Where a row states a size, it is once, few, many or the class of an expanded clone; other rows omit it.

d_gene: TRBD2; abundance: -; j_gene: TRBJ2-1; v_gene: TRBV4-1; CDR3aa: CASSHPPGGENEQFF; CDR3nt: TGCGCCAGCAGCCATCCTCCGGGGGGTGAGAATGAGCAGTTCTTC
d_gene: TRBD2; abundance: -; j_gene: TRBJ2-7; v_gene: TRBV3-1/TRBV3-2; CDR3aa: CASSQEVREEEQYF; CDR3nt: TGTGCCAGCAGCCAAGAGGTACGGGAGGAGGAGCAGTACTTC
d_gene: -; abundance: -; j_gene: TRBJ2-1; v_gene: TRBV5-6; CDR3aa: CASSLVQGVNEQFF; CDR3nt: TGTGCCAGCAGCTTGGTCCAGGGTGTCAATGAGCAGTTCTTC
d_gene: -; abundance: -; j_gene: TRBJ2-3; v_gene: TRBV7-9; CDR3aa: CASSLLALDTQYF; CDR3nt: TGTGCCAGCAGCTTACTAGCCCTGGATACGCAGTATTTT
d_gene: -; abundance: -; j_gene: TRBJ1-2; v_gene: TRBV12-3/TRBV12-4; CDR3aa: CASTFQAYYGYTF; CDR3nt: TGTGCCAGCACCTTTCAGGCGTACTATGGCTACACCTTC
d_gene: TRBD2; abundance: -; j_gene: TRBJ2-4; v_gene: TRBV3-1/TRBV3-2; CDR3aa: CASSQGGIAKNIQYF; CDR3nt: TGTGCCAGCAGCCAGGGAGGGATAGCCAAAAACATTCAGTACTTC
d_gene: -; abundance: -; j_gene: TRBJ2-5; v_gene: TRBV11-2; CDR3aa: CASSLQSGIQETQYF; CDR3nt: TGTGCCAGCAGCTTGCAGTCAGGGATCCAAGAGACCCAGTACTTC
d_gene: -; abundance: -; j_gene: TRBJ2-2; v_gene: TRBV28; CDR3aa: CASSLRQGNTGELFF; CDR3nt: TGTGCCAGCAGTTTACGGCAGGGAAACACCGGGGAGCTGTTTTTT
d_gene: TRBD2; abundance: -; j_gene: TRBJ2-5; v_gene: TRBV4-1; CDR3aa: CASSQDRGLAGGGETQYF; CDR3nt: TGCGCCAGCAGCCAAGATCGGGGCCTAGCGGGGGGTGGAGAGACCCAGTACTTC
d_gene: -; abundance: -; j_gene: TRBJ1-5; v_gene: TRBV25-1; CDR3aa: CASSRGNQPQHF; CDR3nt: TGTGCCAGCAGCAGGGGCAATCAGCCCCAGCATTTT
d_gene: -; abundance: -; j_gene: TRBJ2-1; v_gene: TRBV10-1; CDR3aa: CASSESGGTTYNEQFF; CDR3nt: TGCGCCAGCAGTGAGTCGGGGGGGACAACCTACAATGAGCAGTTCTTC
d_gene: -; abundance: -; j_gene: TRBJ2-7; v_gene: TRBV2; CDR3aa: CASSSTPYEQYF; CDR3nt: TGTGCCAGCAGTTCGACTCCCTACGAGCAGTACTTC
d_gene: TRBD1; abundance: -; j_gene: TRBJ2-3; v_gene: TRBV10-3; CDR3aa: CASENRGRSTDTQYF; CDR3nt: TGTGCCTCGGAGAACAGGGGGCGAAGCACAGATACGCAGTATTTT
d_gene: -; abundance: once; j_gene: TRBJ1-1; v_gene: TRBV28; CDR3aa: CASSSPGLNTEAFF; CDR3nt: TGTGCCAGCAGTTCTCCCGGGTTGAACACTGAAGCTTTCTTT
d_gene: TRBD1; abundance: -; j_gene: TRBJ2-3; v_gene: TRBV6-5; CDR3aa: CASRGDRGRDTQYF; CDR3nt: TGTGCCAGCAGGGGGGACAGGGGGCGAGATACGCAGTATTTT
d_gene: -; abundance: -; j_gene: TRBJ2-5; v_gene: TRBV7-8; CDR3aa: CASSLGSSVETQYF; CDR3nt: TGTGCCAGCAGCTTAGGGTCTAGCGTGGAGACCCAGTACTTC
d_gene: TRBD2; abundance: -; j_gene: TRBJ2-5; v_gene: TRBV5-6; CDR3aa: CASSLDQVLAGGQETQYF; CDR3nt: TGTGCCAGCAGCTTGGATCAGGTTCTAGCGGGGGGCCAAGAGACCCAGTACTTC
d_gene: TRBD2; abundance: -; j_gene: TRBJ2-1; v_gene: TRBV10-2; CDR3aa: CASSDLPAGDYNEQFF; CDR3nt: TGCGCCAGCAGTGACCTACCGGCGGGGGATTACAATGAGCAGTTCTTC
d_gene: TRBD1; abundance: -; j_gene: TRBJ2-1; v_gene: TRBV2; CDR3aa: CASNQRGQGSYNEQFF; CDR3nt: TGTGCCAGCAACCAGAGGGGGCAGGGCTCCTACAATGAGCAGTTCTTC
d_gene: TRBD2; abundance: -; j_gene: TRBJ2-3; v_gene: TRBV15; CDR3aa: CATSRDGTSGNTQYF; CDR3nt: TGTGCCACCAGCAGAGATGGGACTAGCGGAAATACGCAGTATTTT
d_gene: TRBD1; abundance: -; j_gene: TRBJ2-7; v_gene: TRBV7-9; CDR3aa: CASTLDRGLYEQYF; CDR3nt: TGTGCCAGCACCCTGGACAGGGGGCTCTACGAGCAGTACTTC
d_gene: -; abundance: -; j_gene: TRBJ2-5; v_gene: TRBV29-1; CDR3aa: CSVGPEETQYF; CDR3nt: TGCAGCGTTGGTCCAGAAGAGACCCAGTACTTC
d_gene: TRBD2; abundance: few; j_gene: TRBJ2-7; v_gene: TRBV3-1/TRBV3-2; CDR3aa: CASSQDQVGLAREQYF; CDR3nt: TGTGCCAGCAGCCAAGATCAGGTAGGACTAGCCCGTGAGCAGTACTTC
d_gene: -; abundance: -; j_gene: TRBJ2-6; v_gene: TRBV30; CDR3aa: CAWSKGHQSSGANVLTF; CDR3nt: TGTGCCTGGAGTAAGGGACACCAGAGCTCTGGGGCCAACGTCCTGACTTTC
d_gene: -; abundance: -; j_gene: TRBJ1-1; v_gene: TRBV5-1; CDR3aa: CASSPLAGANTEAFF; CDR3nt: TGCGCCAGCAGCCCGCTCGCAGGGGCGAACACTGAAGCTTTCTTT
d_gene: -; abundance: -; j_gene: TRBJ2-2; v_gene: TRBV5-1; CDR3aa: CASSSGDIKNTGELFF; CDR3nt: TGCGCCAGCTCGTCCGGGGACATTAAGAACACCGGGGAGCTGTTTTTT
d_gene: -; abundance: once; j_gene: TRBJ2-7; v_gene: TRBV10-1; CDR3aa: CASSVGLATEQYF; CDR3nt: TGCGCCAGCAGTGTCGGACTGGCCACCGAGCAGTACTTC
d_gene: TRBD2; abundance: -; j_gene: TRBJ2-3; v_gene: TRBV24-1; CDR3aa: CATSLAGESTDTQYF; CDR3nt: TGTGCCACCAGTTTAGCGGGGGAGAGCACAGATACGCAGTATTTT
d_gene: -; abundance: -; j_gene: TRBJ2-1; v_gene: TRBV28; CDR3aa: CASRTPKEGQFF; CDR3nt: TGTGCCAGCAGGACTCCGAAGGAGGGGCAGTTCTTC
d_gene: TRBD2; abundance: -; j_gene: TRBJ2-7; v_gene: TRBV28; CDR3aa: CASSLTAGDGTNEQYF; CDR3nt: TGTGCCAGCAGTTTGACTGCTGGGGATGGGACTAACGAGCAGTACTTC
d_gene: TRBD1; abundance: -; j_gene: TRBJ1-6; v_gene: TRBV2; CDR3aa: CASTDRSSYNSPLHF; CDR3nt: TGTGCCAGCACGGACAGGAGCTCCTATAATTCACCCCTCCACTTT
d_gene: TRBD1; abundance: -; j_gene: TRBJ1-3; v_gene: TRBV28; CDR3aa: CASSLDRAGNTIYF; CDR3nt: TGTGCCAGCAGCCTGGACAGGGCTGGAAACACCATATATTTT
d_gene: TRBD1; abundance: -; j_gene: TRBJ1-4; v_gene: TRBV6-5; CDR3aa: CASSYDRGEEKLFF; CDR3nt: TGTGCCAGCAGTTACGACAGGGGGGAGGAAAAACTGTTTTTT
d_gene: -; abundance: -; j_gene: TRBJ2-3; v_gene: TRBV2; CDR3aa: CASSVFGDTQYF; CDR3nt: TGTGCCAGCAGTGTTTTCGGAGATACGCAGTATTTT
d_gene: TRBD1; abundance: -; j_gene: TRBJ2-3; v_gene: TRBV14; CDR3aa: CASSRGDRSTDTQYF; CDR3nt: TGTGCCAGCAGCCGGGGGGACAGGAGCACAGATACGCAGTATTTT
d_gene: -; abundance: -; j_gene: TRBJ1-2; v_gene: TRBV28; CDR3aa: CASSFGGGAGEYGYTF; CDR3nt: TGTGCCAGCAGTTTTGGCGGAGGGGCAGGAGAATATGGCTACACCTTC
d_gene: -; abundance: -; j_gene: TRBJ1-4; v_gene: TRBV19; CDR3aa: CATPGGGNDRRDEKLFF; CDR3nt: TGTGCCACTCCCGGGGGGGGAAACGACAGGAGGGATGAAAAACTGTTTTTT
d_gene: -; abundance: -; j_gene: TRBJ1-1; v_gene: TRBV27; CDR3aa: CASSLLNQGTEAFF; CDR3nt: TGTGCCAGCAGTTTATTAAACCAGGGCACTGAAGCTTTCTTT
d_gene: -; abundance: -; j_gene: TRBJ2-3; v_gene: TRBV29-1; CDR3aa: CSVDDSSDTQYF; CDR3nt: TGCAGCGTTGACGACAGCTCGGATACGCAGTATTTT
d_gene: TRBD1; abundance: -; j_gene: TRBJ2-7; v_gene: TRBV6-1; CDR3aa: CASSERDRAVFEQYF; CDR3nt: TGTGCCAGCAGTGAAAGGGACAGGGCGGTTTTCGAGCAGTACTTC
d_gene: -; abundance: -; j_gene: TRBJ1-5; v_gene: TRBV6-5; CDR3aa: CASSPGTSSNQPQHF; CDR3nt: TGTGCCAGCAGTCCCGGGACAAGTAGCAATCAGCCCCAGCATTTT
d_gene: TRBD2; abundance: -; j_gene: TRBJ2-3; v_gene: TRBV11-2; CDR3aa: CASSLGRGEVTDTQYF; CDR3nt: TGTGCCAGCAGCTTAGGGCGGGGGGAGGTTACAGATACGCAGTATTTT
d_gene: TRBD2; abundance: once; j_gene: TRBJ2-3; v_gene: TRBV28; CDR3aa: CASRIAGGPNTDTQYF; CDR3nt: TGTGCCAGCAGAATAGCGGGGGGGCCGAACACAGATACGCAGTATTTT
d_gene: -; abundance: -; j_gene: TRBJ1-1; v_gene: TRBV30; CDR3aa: CAWSLRGTAEAFF; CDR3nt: TGTGCCTGGTCGTTACGGGGGACCGCTGAAGCTTTCTTT
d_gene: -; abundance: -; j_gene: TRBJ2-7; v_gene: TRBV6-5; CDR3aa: CASRASRQLPALQYF; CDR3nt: TGTGCCAGCAGGGCGAGTAGACAGCTACCCGCCCTCCAGTACTTC
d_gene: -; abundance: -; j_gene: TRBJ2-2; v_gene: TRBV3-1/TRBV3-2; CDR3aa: CASSPRRLPNTGELFF; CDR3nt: TGTGCCAGCAGCCCTAGACGGCTACCGAACACCGGGGAGCTGTTTTTT
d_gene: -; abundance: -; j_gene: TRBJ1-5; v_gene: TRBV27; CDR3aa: CASSPKAVFGNQPQHF; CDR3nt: TGTGCCAGCAGTCCTAAAGCTGTTTTTGGCAATCAGCCCCAGCATTTT
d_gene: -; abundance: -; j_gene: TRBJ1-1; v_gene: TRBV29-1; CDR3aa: CSVVEAGEANTEAFF; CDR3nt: TGCAGCGTTGTAGAGGCAGGGGAAGCGAACACTGAAGCTTTCTTT
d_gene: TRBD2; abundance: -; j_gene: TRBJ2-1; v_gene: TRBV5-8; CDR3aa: CASSLEVAGGSREQFF; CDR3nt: TGTGCCAGCAGCCTAGAGGTAGCGGGGGGGTCCCGAGAGCAGTTCTTC
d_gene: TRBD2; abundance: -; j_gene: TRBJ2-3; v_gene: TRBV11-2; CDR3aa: CASSLAGGADTQYF; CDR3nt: TGTGCCAGCAGCTTAGCGGGGGGGGCAGATACGCAGTATTTT
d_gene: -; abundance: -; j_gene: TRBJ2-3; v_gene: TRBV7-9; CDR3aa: CASSLRSWGTDTQYF; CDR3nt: TGTGCCAGCAGCTTACGGAGTTGGGGCACAGATACGCAGTATTTT
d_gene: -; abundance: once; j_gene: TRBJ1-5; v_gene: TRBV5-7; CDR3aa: CANQGNQPQHF; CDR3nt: TGTGCCAACCAGGGGAATCAGCCCCAGCATTTT
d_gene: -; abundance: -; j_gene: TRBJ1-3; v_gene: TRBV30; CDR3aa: CAWSVSGGGNTIYF; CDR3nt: TGTGCCTGGAGTGTATCGGGGGGGGGAAACACCATATATTTT
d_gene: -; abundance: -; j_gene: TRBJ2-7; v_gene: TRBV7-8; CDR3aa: CASSLMTRLTYEQYF; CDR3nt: TGTGCCAGCAGCCTTATGACCAGGTTGACCTACGAGCAGTACTTC
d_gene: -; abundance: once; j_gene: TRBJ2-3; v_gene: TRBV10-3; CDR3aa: CAISESGGTDTQYF; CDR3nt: TGTGCCATCAGTGAGTCGGGGGGTACAGATACGCAGTATTTT